The clone carrying this TCR beta chain was found a few times. Its target is unknown. This specimen comes from a study of T cells in Graves' hyperthyroidism and ophthalmopathy. Study details: Upon initial diagnosis and before any treatment, peripheral blood was collected. Study-wide results and limits: Most clonotypes that expanded in the thyroid above 0.001 also showed up in blood. Prediction of ophthalmopathy progression came a median 6.5 months pre-onset.

The CDR3 length is 13 residues. Germline V gene sequence: CDR1 WNHNN, CDR2 SYGVQD (reference sequence). The V end lost 10 bases, the J end lost 1 base, and 13 bases lay between the germline ends. TCR beta CDR3 regions were amplified from RNA. Researchers ran a first-round RT-PCR on the TCR CDR3 using the HTBI primer set. TCRdb redid the calling of the multiplex PCR reads with MiXCR, one entry per CDR3 protein. Among a few hundred thousand distinct CDR3 sequences listed, roughly 13% were seen once. Material: blood. The receptor comes from a woman aged 40 to 55 with Graves' ophthalmopathy. V usage is TRBV10-1 and J usage is TRBJ1-1; tentatively, D is TRBD1 (5 bases). The CDR3 reads CATNTGPNTEAFF. The CDR3 coding sequence is TGCGCCACCAATACAGGACCGAACACTGAAGCTTTCTTT.